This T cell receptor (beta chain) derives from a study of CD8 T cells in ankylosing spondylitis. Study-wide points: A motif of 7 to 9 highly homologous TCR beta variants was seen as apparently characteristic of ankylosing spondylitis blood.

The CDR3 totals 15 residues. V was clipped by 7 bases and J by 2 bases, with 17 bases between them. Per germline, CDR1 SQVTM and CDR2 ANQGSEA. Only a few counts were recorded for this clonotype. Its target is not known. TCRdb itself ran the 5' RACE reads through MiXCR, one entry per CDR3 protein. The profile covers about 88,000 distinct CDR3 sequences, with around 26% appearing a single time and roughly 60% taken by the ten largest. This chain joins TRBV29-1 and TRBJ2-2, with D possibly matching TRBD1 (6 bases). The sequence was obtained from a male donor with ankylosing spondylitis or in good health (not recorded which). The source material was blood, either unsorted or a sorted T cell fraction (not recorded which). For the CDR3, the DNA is TGCAGCGCTCAACAATCAGGGGCTAACACCGGGGAGCTGTTTTTT. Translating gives CSAQQSGANTGELFF.